The 22 T cell receptor beta chains listed next were all sequenced from one sample in a study of blood T cell repertoires in COVID-19. Produced via immunoSEQ multiplex PCR; TCRdb's table is partial and in-frame only. The data show about 260,000 clones, with approximately 90% seen just once and around 1% held by the top ten. The sequenced sample was PBMCs or T cells enriched from blood (not recorded which). The receptors stem from a man in his forties or fifties who had been exposed to COVID-19.

This CDR3 reads CASSPPGFAGSYLNEQFF. The CDR3 nucleotides read TGTGCCAGCAGCCCCCCCGGCTTTGCCGGGAGCTACTTGAATGAGCAGTTCTTC. The chain combines TRBV11-3 with TRBJ2-1, with D possibly being TRBD2 (6 bases). CDR3 length equals 18 residues. The V gene's germline CDR1 is SGHNT and CDR2 YENEEA. V dropped 5 bases and J dropped 7 bases, with 27 bases sitting between them. The full variable domain, completed using reference TRBV11-3 and TRBJ2-1, is EAGVVQSPRYKIIEKKQPVAFWCNPISGHNTLYWYLQNLGQGPELLIRYENEEAVDDSQLPKDRFSAERLKGVDSTLKIQPAELGDSAVYLCASSPPGFAGSYLNEQFFGPGTRLTVL.

This sequence joins TRBV30 and TRBJ1-2; 8 nucleotides align to TRBD1. Germline assignment: CDR1 GTSNPN and CDR2 SVGIG (reference sequence). The CDR3 has 13 amino acids. V lost 4 bases to trimming and J lost 5 bases; unmatched junction nucleotides: 6. CDR3 loop: CAWNPGGRYGYTF. In nucleotides, the CDR3 is TGTGCCTGGAACCCAGGGGGCCGATATGGCTACACCTTC.

The chain couples TRBV29-1 to TRBJ1-4; 9 nucleotides line up with TRBD1. Unmatched junction bases numbered 7, after V lost 7 bases and J lost 7 bases. Germline CDR1 SQVTM, CDR2 ANQGSEA. This CDR3 is 13 amino acids long. The CDR3 protein is CSGRQGGGEKLFF. The CDR3 DNA follows: TGCAGCGGCAGACAGGGGGGTGGTGAAAAACTGTTTTTT.

V is TRBV29-1 and J is TRBJ2-1; 15 bases match TRBD2. V trimming: 8 bases; J trimming: 7 bases; junction bases outside the gene matches: 15. The CDR3 contains 17 residues. Per germline, CDR1 SQVTM and CDR2 ANQGSEA. CDR3 sequence: CSSTPGLAGGLRNEQFF. The CDR3 DNA sequence: TGCAGCTCAACCCCTGGACTAGCGGGGGGGCTTAGGAATGAGCAGTTCTTC.

V is TRBV19 and J is TRBJ2-1, with a tentative D call TRBD2 (6 bases). Germline CDR1 LNHDA, CDR2 SQIVND (reference sequence). Deletions cut 6 bases from V and 10 bases from J, with 13 bases between. CDR3 length equals 12 residues. The CDR3 loop is CASRYQAGEQFF. DNA for the CDR3: TGTGCCAGTAGGTATCAGGCGGGGGAGCAGTTCTTC.

For the CDR3, the DNA is TGTGCCACCAGTGATTTTGGTCAGGGGGTTGGTGATGAGCAGTTCTTC. Protein sequence: CATSDFGQGVGDEQFF. The chain couples TRBV24-1 to TRBJ2-1; 7 nucleotides match TRBD1. The junction had 10 bases not matched to a gene; V was cut back by 1 base and J by 8 bases. The CDR3 sequence is 16 residues long. Per the germline V gene, CDR1 is KGHDR and CDR2 is SFDVKD.

The chain joins TRBV28 to TRBJ1-2; 8 nucleotides match TRBD1. V lost 5 bases and J lost 9; bases outside the gene matches: 11. Per the germline V gene, CDR1 is MDHEN and CDR2 is SYDVKM. The CDR3 has 14 amino acids. In DNA, the CDR3 is TGTGCCAGCAGTCTACCCGGGACAGGTCTTCGCTACACCTTC. Translated, it gives CASSLPGTGLRYTF.

The V gene is TRBV4-1, the J gene TRBJ2-3; D is unresolved. V was shortened by 4 bases and J by 3 bases, with 11 bases between the two germline ends. Germline V gene lookup returns CDR1 MGHRA and CDR2 YSYEKL. The CDR3 runs to 14 residues. The CDR3 nucleotides read TGCGCCAGCAGCCCACCTTCGGAGACAGATACGCAGTATTTT. Amino acid sequence: CASSPPSETDTQYF.

The chain joins TRBV18 to TRBJ2-3; 9 bases are shared with TRBD2. The CDR3 length is 15 residues. Germline V gives CDR1 KGHSH, CDR2 LQKENI. Losses at the gene ends were 0 bases for V and 10 bases for J; bases not matched to a gene: 8. The CDR3 protein is CASSPPREGLSAQYF. The DNA of the CDR3 is TGTGCCAGCTCACCACCGCGGGAGGGCCTTTCGGCGCAGTATTTT.

This rearrangement joins TRBV18 to TRBJ2-7; D perhaps matches TRBD1 (6 bases). V lost 2 bases and J lost 6, with 17 bases in between. The CDR3 totals 15 residues. Germline CDR1 reads KGHSH; CDR2 reads LQKENI. The chain's CDR3 is CASSPTTGPWSEQYF. CDR3 coding DNA: TGTGCCAGCTCACCAACGACAGGTCCCTGGTCCGAGCAGTACTTC.

The chain couples TRBV9 to TRBJ1-1; TRBD1 might be the D (5 bases). V shed 4 bases and J shed 5 bases, with 18 bases lying between them. CDR3 length: 15 residues. Germline CDR1 reads SGDLS; CDR2 reads YYNGEE. The CDR3 protein is CASSPAAAGLTEAFF. CDR3 DNA: TGTGCCAGCAGCCCCGCCGCGGCGGGGCTGACTGAAGCTTTCTTT.

On this clone itself: This specimen includes other DNA sequences encoding the same CDR3. CDR3 protein: CAISGANYGYTF. The CDR3 DNA sequence: TGTGCCATCTCCGGGGCTAACTATGGCTACACCTTC. The chain is built from TRBV10-3 and TRBJ1-2; D is ambiguous. CDR3 length: 12 amino acids. CDR1 and CDR2 (germline): ENHRY, SYGVKD. Trimming shortened V by 8 bases and J by 0 bases, and 7 bases separated the two germline ends.

This clone came up a few times. This sequence joins TRBV12-3 or TRBV12-4 and TRBJ1-5; D is undetermined. Trimming removed 2 bases from V and 4 bases from J, with 6 bases in between. CDR3 length: 13 amino acids. The CDR3, as DNA: TGTGCCAGCAGTTTAACGGTGAATCAGCCCCAGCATTTT. Translation: CASSLTVNQPQHF.

This sequence joins TRBV6-1 and TRBJ2-6; perhaps TRBD2 as D (5 bases). This CDR3 contains 17 residues. Germline CDR1 MNHNS, CDR2 SASEGT. V lost 3 bases, J lost 4 bases, and 16 bases lay in between. The CDR3 spells CASSEGSGLYGANVLTF. DNA of the CDR3: TGTGCCAGCAGTGAGGGGTCGGGGTTGTACGGGGCCAACGTCCTGACTTTC.

The chain joins TRBV19 to TRBJ1-6; 10 positions agree with TRBD1. With V trimmed by 5 bases and J by 10 bases, 5 bases remained unmatched. The CDR3 extends over 14 amino acids. The V gene's germline CDR1 is LNHDA and CDR2 SQIVND (reference sequence). The CDR3 DNA sequence: TGTGCCAGTAGTCGGGACAGGGGAGGATCACCCCTCCACTTT. It encodes CASSRDRGGSPLHF.

The chain employs TRBV30 and TRBJ2-5; 12 bases map to TRBD2. The CDR3 extends over 14 amino acids. Germline CDR1 is GTSNPN and CDR2 is SVGIG (reference sequence). The V and J ends lost 3 bases and 5 bases, in that order; junction bases with no gene match: 4. The CDR3 DNA is TGTGCCTGGAGCGTAGGACTAGCGGGGGAGACCCAGTACTTC. It encodes CAWSVGLAGETQYF.

This clone was seen just once. The chain joins TRBV5-1 to TRBJ2-2, with a possible D match to TRBD1 (6 bases). The CDR3 totals 16 residues. V was trimmed by 0 bases and J by 2 bases, leaving 11 bases between them. CDR1 is SGHRS, CDR2 YFSETQ, per germline. DNA for the CDR3: TGCGCCAGCAGCTTGGTCCCGGGACATAACACCGGGGAGCTGTTTTTT. It codes for CASSLVPGHNTGELFF.

The chain carries TRBV6-5 and TRBJ1-3; 7 nucleotides match TRBD1. Germline lookup yields CDR1 MNHEY and CDR2 SVGAGI. The CDR3 runs 15 residues. V shed 5 bases, J shed 0 bases, and the junction held 4 bases outside the gene matches. The CDR3 reads CASSRTGLSGNTIYF. The CDR3 DNA is TGTGCCAGCAGTAGGACAGGACTCTCTGGAAACACCATATATTTT.

In nucleotides, the CDR3 is TGTGCCAGCAGCGCAAACCGGGACAGGGGGCGGGAGACCCAGTACTTC. Residues: CASSANRDRGRETQYF. The rearrangement links TRBV7-2 to TRBJ2-5; 12 bases are a match to TRBD1. Per the germline V gene, CDR1 is SGHTA and CDR2 is FQGNSA. The CDR3 extends over 16 amino acids. V dropped 5 bases and J dropped 5; count of bases not matched to a gene: 9. The full variable domain, rest sourced from reference TRBV7-2 and TRBJ2-5, is GAGVSQSPSNKVTEKGKDVELRCDPISGHTALYWYRQSLGQGLEFLIYFQGNSAPDKSGLPSDRFSAERTGGSVSTLTIQRTQQEDSAVYLCASSANRDRGRETQYFGPGTRLLVL.

The chain links TRBV27 to TRBJ2-2; 7 bases map to TRBD2. The V and J ends lost 3 bases and 4 bases, in that order; junction bases with no gene match: 11. Germline V gene sequence: CDR1 MNHEY, CDR2 SMNVEV (reference sequence). This CDR3 has 17 amino acids. The CDR3 coding sequence is TGTGCCAGCAGTTTGTTTCGTGGGAGGGGCGGCACCGGGGAGCTGTTTTTT. Amino acids: CASSLFRGRGGTGELFF.

V is TRBV7-9 and J is TRBJ1-5; 7 nucleotides line up with TRBD1. The germline V gene has CDR1 SEHNR and CDR2 FQNEAQ (reference sequence). The junction had 5 bases not matched to a gene; V was cut back by 4 bases and J by 5 bases. This CDR3 region has 14 residues. The CDR3 DNA sequence: TGTGCCAGCAGCTCGACAGGGTCCCATCAGCCCCAGCATTTT. Protein: CASSSTGSHQPQHF.

V and J are TRBV2 and TRBJ2-1; D is perhaps TRBD2 (5 bases). The germline V gene encodes CDR1 SNHLY and CDR2 FYNNEI. V gave up 5 bases and J gave up 2 bases, with 13 bases separating them. There are 15 residues in the CDR3. The CDR3 DNA reads TGTGCCAGCAGTCGAGATGCGGGTACCTACAATGAGCAGTTCTTC. Its translation is CASSRDAGTYNEQFF.